The 2 T cell receptor beta chains below all came from one sample that was sequenced in a study of T cell responses to AZD1222 COVID-19 vaccine. The method was immunoSEQ multiplex PCR; TCRdb's version includes in-frame clones alone and lacks a portion of them. The sample holds over 150,000 clones, 85% to 90% seen once. The sequencing here drew on peripheral blood, taken on day 0 of AZD1222 vaccination. The source is an adult in good health.

V gene TRBV6-2 or TRBV6-3 combines with J gene TRBJ1-1; perhaps TRBD1 as D (5 bases). This CDR3 has 15 amino acids. Germline CDR1 reads MNHEY; CDR2 reads SVGEGT. V gave up 3 bases and J gave up 0 bases, with 11 bases separating them. CDR3 sequence (DNA): TGTGCCAGCAGTTATTATCGGGGGATGAACACTGAAGCTTTCTTT. Amino acid sequence: CASSYYRGMNTEAFF.

The chain is built from TRBV21-1 and TRBJ2-6; whether TRBD2, the table's D call, matches the DNA was not checked. TRBV21-1 is a recognized pseudogene. The CDR3 extends over 19 amino acids. The CDR3 loop reads CASSTPWEGSHSGANVLTF. The DNA of the CDR3 is TGTGCCAGCAGCACACCCTGGGAGGGGTCCCATTCTGGGGCCAACGTCCTGACTTTC.